This T cell receptor (beta chain) appears in the sequencing data of a study of vaccination and CD4 T cells after COVID-19. Study-wide results and limits: Early post-infection timepoints were not included, and relatively few convalescent patients were studied.

Indicated treatment: roughly 11-day PBMC culture with coronavirus spike peptide pools or control peptides (ViraFEST assay). ViraFEST used peptide pools to expand antigen-specific T cells and subsequently sequenced their TCRs. This CDR3 is 14 amino acids long. Trimming removed 5 bases from V and 0 bases from J; junction bases left unmatched: 2. Per germline, CDR1 MNHEY and CDR2 SMNVEV (reference sequence). The Oncomine TCR Beta short-read assay generated sequence data from the DNA of cultured CD4+ T cells. Genomic DNA was extracted from cultured CD4+ T cells. TCRdb re-derived calls from the PCR reads in MiXCR, one entry per CDR3 protein. The sample yields about 15,000 distinct CDR3 sequences, 53% seen once. With respect to this clonotype: Its antigen is unidentified.

This receptor was obtained from a human donor who had recovered from COVID-19. The rearrangement joins TRBV27 to TRBJ2-3; the match to TRBD1 covers 7 bases. Sample: CD4+ T cells from blood, cultured in vitro, taken before SARS-CoV-2 vaccination. Here the CDR3 reads CASSRDRSTDTQYF. The CDR3, as DNA: TGTGCCAGCAGTAGGGACAGAAGCACAGATACGCAGTATTTT.